The next 13 T cell receptor beta chains were all read from a single sample in a study of blood T cells in healthy people across ages. Combining a sample-barcoded 5' primer with a J-beta primer mix, a second PCR ran for about 7 to 11 cycles. TCRdb called the 5' RACE reads again in MiXCR, with one record for every CDR3 protein. Counted here are approximately 800,000 distinct CDR3 sequences, approximately 60% occurring once; the ten biggest clones make up 20% to 30%. Sample: blood. These receptors came from a middle-aged man in good health.

Concerning this clonotype: The junction departs from germline at one end; a sequencing error may be responsible. CDR3 nucleotides: TGTGCCGGCAGCGTAACGGGGCCGTATAGCAATCAGCCCCAGCATTTT. It codes for CAGSVTGPYSNQPQHF. This chain uses TRBV9 with TRBJ1-5, with D possibly TRBD1 on 5 matching bases. Germline V gene lookup returns CDR1 SGDLS and CDR2 YYNGEE. There are 16 residues in the CDR3.

This clonotype was seen a few times. The chain recombines TRBV11-2 with TRBJ2-4; D is ambiguous. The CDR3 consists of 12 residues. The germline V gene has CDR1 SGHAT and CDR2 FQNNGV. Trimming shortened V by 0 bases and J by 7 bases, and 4 bases separated the two germline ends. CDR3 protein: CASSLDGNIQYF. The CDR3 DNA reads TGTGCCAGCAGCTTAGATGGTAACATTCAGTACTTC.

This clonotype has a count of ten or more. V usage is TRBV7-2 and J usage is TRBJ2-1; 8 bases align to TRBD2. The V and J ends lost 5 bases and 8 bases, in that order; junction bases with no gene match: 14. Germline CDR1 is SGHTA and CDR2 is FQGNSA. This CDR3 spans 16 amino acids. CDR3 nucleotide sequence: TGTGCCAGCAGCCCCCGAGGAGGAGCGGGAGACGATGAGCAGTTCTTC. Residues: CASSPRGGAGDDEQFF.

CDR3 residues: CASSLGLGRPNTEAFF. In nucleotides, the CDR3 is TGTGCCAGCAGCTTAGGCTTAGGCAGACCGAACACTGAAGCTTTCTTT. The rearrangement joins TRBV7-2 to TRBJ1-1; no clear D gene. The V gene lost 1 base and the J gene lost 1 base, with 13 bases spanning the gap. The CDR3 spans 16 residues. Germline V gene sequence: CDR1 SGHTA, CDR2 FQGNSA.

The chain uses TRBV6-5 and TRBJ2-3, with TRBD2 matching over 12 bases. The CDR3 spans 18 residues. Germline V gene sequence: CDR1 MNHEY, CDR2 SVGAGI. With V trimmed by 2 bases and J by 1 base, 7 bases remained unmatched. Here the CDR3 reads CASSYGLAGGMGTDTQYF. Here the CDR3 DNA reads TGTGCCAGCAGTTACGGGCTAGCGGGGGGGATGGGCACAGATACGCAGTATTTT.

This chain joins TRBV20-1 and TRBJ2-1; D is unresolved. Trimming took off 3 bases at V and 0 bases at J, with 9 bases between the two ends. CDR3 length: 14 residues. Germline V gives CDR1 DFQATT, CDR2 SNEGSKA (reference sequence). The CDR3 DNA sequence: TGCAGTGCTAGCCGGCCCGGCTCCTACAATGAGCAGTTCTTC. Its protein is CSASRPGSYNEQFF.

V gene TRBV29-1 combines with J gene TRBJ1-1, with 7 bases matching TRBD1. The V segment lost 5 bases and the J segment 5 bases; nucleotides outside the gene matches: 8. The CDR3 runs to 13 residues. Germline assignment: CDR1 SQVTM and CDR2 ANQGSEA. In nucleotides, the CDR3 is TGCAGCGTTCTTGGACAGGAGGGGACTGAAGCTTTCTTT. Its protein is CSVLGQEGTEAFF.

This clonotype was seen a handful of times. The chain carries TRBV24-1 and TRBJ2-5; D might be TRBD1 (6 bases). The germline gives CDR1 KGHDR, CDR2 SFDVKD. The CDR3 contains 16 residues. Between the trimmed V and J ends, which lost 4 bases and 3 bases, there was a span of 17 bases. CDR3 coding DNA: TGTGCCACCAGTGAGAAACCCCAGGGGCGCAAAGAGACCCAGTACTTC. The encoded protein is CATSEKPQGRKETQYF.

J is TRBJ1-2 and V is TRBV4-1, with 10 bases that match TRBD1. The V gene's germline CDR1 is MGHRA and CDR2 YSYEKL. The CDR3 extends over 17 amino acids. V lost 1 base, J lost 2 bases, and 7 bases stayed unmatched. The CDR3 DNA reads as TGCGCCAGCAGCCAAGGCCGCATGGGACAGGGGAACTATGGCTACACCTTC. Protein product: CASSQGRMGQGNYGYTF.

This sequence joins TRBV12-3 or TRBV12-4 and TRBJ2-7, with 7 bases matching TRBD1. The trim removed 1 base at V and 7 bases at J, leaving 16 bases unmatched. The length of the CDR3 is 17 residues. The CDR3 DNA reads TGTGCCAGCAGTTTAGTAGTAGGGACAGAGGTTGCCAATGAGCAGTACTTC. This encodes CASSLVVGTEVANEQYF.

This clonotype was found once. The rearrangement uses TRBV27 and TRBJ2-1, with D perhaps TRBD2 (6 bases). In germline, CDR1 is MNHEY, CDR2 SMNVEV (reference sequence). There are 16 residues in the CDR3. V lost 2 bases and J 1 base, leaving 12 bases between the germline ends. The DNA of the CDR3 is TGTGCCAGCAGTTTAATCGGCGGGGATTCCTACAATGAGCAGTTCTTC. Encoded protein: CASSLIGGDSYNEQFF.

This chain connects TRBV6-2 or TRBV6-3 to TRBJ2-1, with D possibly being TRBD1 (5 bases). The V gene lost 6 bases and the J gene lost 9 bases, with 12 bases spanning the gap. CDR3 length: 12 amino acids. Germline loops: CDR1 MNHEY, CDR2 SVGEGT. The chain's CDR3 is CASRYDRGEQFF. The CDR3 bases are TGTGCCAGCAGGTACGACAGAGGTGAGCAGTTCTTC.

The chain recombines TRBV5-1 with TRBJ2-1, with 8 positions matching TRBD2. The CDR3 has 16 amino acids. Germline assignment: CDR1 SGHRS and CDR2 YFSETQ. The V gene end was trimmed by 4 bases and the J gene end by 8 bases; junction bases not matched to a gene: 14. CDR3 DNA sequence: TGCGCCAGCAGCCCACATCGGACGGGAGGGGTCGATGAGCAGTTCTTC. Its protein is CASSPHRTGGVDEQFF.